This section outlines one TCR beta chain sequence together with its context. The antigen is undetermined. The germline V and J ends were trimmed by 7 bases and 3 bases, with 16 bases remaining between them. Germline assignment: CDR1 DFQATT and CDR2 SNEGSKA (reference sequence). CDR3 length: 14 amino acids. This specimen comes from a study of human T cells and chemical hapten exposure. As for the study in general: Diphenylcyclopropenone doses were given weekly to the scalps of patients across the approximately 24-week study. Upper-back patch tests with 0.01% DPC were read at 6 days. Study-wide findings and caveats: The study found expanded TCRs formed significantly more large CDR3 similarity clusters than controls.

Time point defined: patch test 2, 6 weeks after DPC sensitization. Treatment: therapeutic diphenylcyclopropenone sensitization with weekly scalp DPC. Using its own MiXCR run on the RACE reads, TCRdb lists one record per CDR3 protein. The sample lists 90,000 to 110,000 distinct CDR3 sequences, roughly 10% occurring once. The specimen was whole blood, collected in connection with sensitization to the hapten diphenylcyclopropenone (DPC). The rearrangement uses TRBV20-1 and TRBJ2-1; possibly TRBD1 for D (6 bases). The TCR originated in a middle-aged woman with alopecia areata. Some clones in this sample may be carry-over from other donors' samples. For the CDR3, the DNA is TGCAGTGGGAATGTGGACAGCAGCTACAATGAGCAGTTCTTC. Translated, it gives CSGNVDSSYNEQFF.